A selection of T cell receptor beta chains follows, all from one sample in a study of blood T cell repertoires in COVID-19. The data were produced by immunoSEQ multiplex PCR, yet TCRdb's version contains in-frame clones alone and is incomplete. The sample shows about 70,000 clones, around nine tenths of them seen only once. Sequenced input: peripheral blood. The receptors shown here come from a human donor in a cohort sampled during active COVID-19. Both conserved end residues are part of each CDR3. A D gene is named only where the DNA matches it firmly. Size tells how often a clone was seen (once, few, many) or the class of an expanded clone, and some rows leave it out.

d_gene: -
v_gene: TRBV18
abundance: -
j_gene: TRBJ1-2
CDR3nt: TGTGCCAGCTCCCCCAACGGGGGGCTGGATGGCTACACCTTC
CDR3aa: CASSPNGGLDGYTF

d_gene: TRBD1
v_gene: TRBV6-6
abundance: -
j_gene: TRBJ2-6
CDR3nt: TGTGCCAGCAGTCCAGACCCGAGGGGGCTTGGGGCCAACGTCCTGACTTTC
CDR3aa: CASSPDPRGLGANVLTF

d_gene: -
v_gene: TRBV4-3
abundance: -
j_gene: TRBJ2-3
CDR3nt: TGCGCCAGCAGCCGGAGGGGTGGCGGCACAGATACGCAGTATTTT
CDR3aa: CASSRRGGGTDTQYF

d_gene: TRBD1
v_gene: TRBV7-3
abundance: -
j_gene: TRBJ2-1
CDR3nt: TGTGCCAGCAGCTCGGGACAGAGAGTTTACAATGAGCAGTTCTTC
CDR3aa: CASSSGQRVYNEQFF

d_gene: TRBD2
v_gene: TRBV20-1
abundance: -
j_gene: TRBJ2-3
CDR3nt: TGCAGTGCTAGTATAGCCGGACTAGACACAGATACGCAGTATTTT
CDR3aa: CSASIAGLDTDTQYF

d_gene: TRBD2
v_gene: TRBV10-1
abundance: once
j_gene: TRBJ2-4
CDR3nt: TGCGCCAGCAGTGAGGGACTAGCGGGAAAGAACATTCAGTACTTC
CDR3aa: CASSEGLAGKNIQYF

d_gene: TRBD1
v_gene: TRBV28
abundance: -
j_gene: TRBJ1-6
CDR3nt: TGTGCCAGCAGTTCTCCCTGGAGGGGGCGAGATTCACCCCTCCACTTT
CDR3aa: CASSSPWRGRDSPLHF

d_gene: -
v_gene: TRBV29-1
abundance: -
j_gene: TRBJ1-1
CDR3nt: TGCAGCGTTGAAGCGTCGAACACTGAAGCTTTCTTT
CDR3aa: CSVEASNTEAFF

d_gene: TRBD1
v_gene: TRBV7-9
abundance: -
j_gene: TRBJ1-1
CDR3nt: TGTGCCAGCTCCGGGACAGGGGTTACGAACACTGAAGCTTTCTTT
CDR3aa: CASSGTGVTNTEAFF

d_gene: -
v_gene: TRBV5-1
abundance: once
j_gene: TRBJ1-1
CDR3nt: TGCGCCAGCAGCTCTGCGCCTTTAGGGACTATGAACACTGAAGCTTTCTTT
CDR3aa: CASSSAPLGTMNTEAFF

d_gene: TRBD2
v_gene: TRBV2
abundance: -
j_gene: TRBJ2-5
CDR3nt: TGTGCCACACACCCTGGGCTAGCGGGAGTAGAGACCCAGTACTTC
CDR3aa: CATHPGLAGVETQYF

d_gene: TRBD2
v_gene: TRBV4-1
abundance: -
j_gene: TRBJ2-3
CDR3nt: TGCGCCAGCAGCCAAGAGACTAGCGGGTGGGATACGCAGTATTTT
CDR3aa: CASSQETSGWDTQYF

d_gene: -
v_gene: TRBV7-2
abundance: -
j_gene: TRBJ1-3
CDR3nt: TGTGCCAGCAGCCCCCAGGGAAAGGGAAACACCATATATTTT
CDR3aa: CASSPQGKGNTIYF

d_gene: -
v_gene: TRBV2
abundance: -
j_gene: TRBJ1-2
CDR3nt: TGTGCCAGCAGTGAAACGAACAGGAGCTATGGCTACACCTTC
CDR3aa: CASSETNRSYGYTF

d_gene: -
v_gene: TRBV4-1
abundance: -
j_gene: TRBJ2-1
CDR3nt: TGCGCCAGCAGCACAAACAATGAGCAGTTCTTC
CDR3aa: CASSTNNEQFF

d_gene: -
v_gene: TRBV6-2/TRBV6-3
abundance: -
j_gene: TRBJ2-1
CDR3nt: TGTGCCAGCAGTTACAGTCCCGGACTTTCCTACAATGAGCAGTTCTTC
CDR3aa: CASSYSPGLSYNEQFF

d_gene: -
v_gene: TRBV28
abundance: -
j_gene: TRBJ2-7
CDR3nt: TGTGCCAGCAGTTTATCCCTCGTGTTCTCCTACGAGCAGTACTTC
CDR3aa: CASSLSLVFSYEQYF

d_gene: TRBD2
v_gene: TRBV7-9
abundance: -
j_gene: TRBJ2-5
CDR3nt: TGTGCCAGCAGCGGTGGGCTAGCGGTTCAAGAGACCCAGTACTTC
CDR3aa: CASSGGLAVQETQYF

d_gene: TRBD2
v_gene: TRBV5-8
abundance: -
j_gene: TRBJ2-7
CDR3nt: TGTGCCAGCAGCTTTAGTGCGGGAGGGCCTTACGAGCAGTACTTC
CDR3aa: CASSFSAGGPYEQYF

d_gene: TRBD1
v_gene: TRBV6-2/TRBV6-3
abundance: -
j_gene: TRBJ2-6
CDR3nt: TGTGCCAGCAGCCGGGACAGGGGGGAATCTGGGGCCAACGTCCTGACTTTC
CDR3aa: CASSRDRGESGANVLTF

d_gene: -
v_gene: TRBV7-6
abundance: -
j_gene: TRBJ2-3
CDR3nt: TGTGCCAGCAGCTTGGGCAGCAGGAGCACAGATACGCAGTATTTT
CDR3aa: CASSLGSRSTDTQYF

d_gene: -
v_gene: TRBV7-6
abundance: -
j_gene: TRBJ2-7
CDR3nt: TGTGCCAGCAGCTTAGCCCCCGGACAGCTCTACGAGCAGTACTTC
CDR3aa: CASSLAPGQLYEQYF

d_gene: TRBD1
v_gene: TRBV6-1
abundance: -
j_gene: TRBJ1-5
CDR3nt: TGTGCCAGCAGTGAGCGACAGGGCTTCAATCAGCCCCAGCATTTT
CDR3aa: CASSERQGFNQPQHF

d_gene: -
v_gene: TRBV24-1
abundance: -
j_gene: TRBJ1-2
CDR3nt: TGTGCCACCAAAGGGGCTGTAGCTAACTATGGCTACACCTTC
CDR3aa: CATKGAVANYGYTF

d_gene: TRBD1
v_gene: TRBV30
abundance: -
j_gene: TRBJ1-6
CDR3nt: TGTGCCTCCACCCAGGGACAGTCTTATTCACCCCTCCACTTT
CDR3aa: CASTQGQSYSPLHF

d_gene: TRBD1
v_gene: TRBV28
abundance: once
j_gene: TRBJ2-7
CDR3nt: TGTGCCACCCACAGGGGGGACACCTACGAGCAGTACTTC
CDR3aa: CATHRGDTYEQYF

d_gene: -
v_gene: TRBV2
abundance: -
j_gene: TRBJ1-4
CDR3nt: TGTGCCAGCACGAGCCCGGGTTTGGCCGAAAAACTGTTTTTT
CDR3aa: CASTSPGLAEKLFF

d_gene: TRBD1
v_gene: TRBV5-1
abundance: -
j_gene: TRBJ2-7
CDR3nt: TGCGCCTCAAGGGGGACAGGACCCTACGAGCAGTACTTC
CDR3aa: CASRGTGPYEQYF

d_gene: TRBD1
v_gene: TRBV6-5
abundance: -
j_gene: TRBJ2-1
CDR3nt: TGTGCCAGCAGTTACGCCGGGACAGGGGGCTACAATGAGCAGTTCTTC
CDR3aa: CASSYAGTGGYNEQFF

d_gene: -
v_gene: TRBV11-2
abundance: -
j_gene: TRBJ1-6
CDR3nt: TGTGCCAGCAGCTCCTTGGGGGGGAGGGACTCACCCCTCCACTTT
CDR3aa: CASSSLGGRDSPLHF

d_gene: -
v_gene: TRBV21-1
abundance: -
j_gene: TRBJ1-5
CDR3nt: TGTGCCAGCAGCAAGAGTAAGGGGCTGGAAGATAGCAATCAGCCCCAGCATTTT
CDR3aa: CASSKSKGLEDSNQPQHF

d_gene: TRBD1
v_gene: TRBV28
abundance: -
j_gene: TRBJ1-5
CDR3nt: TGTGCCAGCAGTTTCTCGCAGGGGGCAAGTCAGCCCCAGCATTTT
CDR3aa: CASSFSQGASQPQHF

d_gene: -
v_gene: TRBV14
abundance: few
j_gene: TRBJ1-4
CDR3nt: TGTGCCAGCAGCCAAAACAGTGAAAAACTGTTTTTT
CDR3aa: CASSQNSEKLFF

d_gene: TRBD1
v_gene: TRBV28
abundance: -
j_gene: TRBJ2-5
CDR3nt: TGTGCCAGCAGTTTAAGCCTGACCTTCGGGACAGATCAAACGGAGACCCAGTACTTC
CDR3aa: CASSLSLTFGTDQTETQYF

d_gene: TRBD1
v_gene: TRBV18
abundance: few
j_gene: TRBJ1-3
CDR3nt: TGTGCCAGCTCACCAGACAGGGCGGGAAACACCATATATTTT
CDR3aa: CASSPDRAGNTIYF

d_gene: -
v_gene: TRBV21-1
abundance: -
j_gene: TRBJ1-1
CDR3nt: TGTGCCAGCAGCACCCATTTCTTACAGGGGGCCATGAACACTGAAGCTTTCTTT
CDR3aa: CASSTHFLQGAMNTEAFF

d_gene: TRBD1
v_gene: TRBV7-9
abundance: few
j_gene: TRBJ1-2
CDR3nt: TGTGCCAGCAGTAACCGGGACAGGGGGCTCAGCGGCTATGGCTACACCTTC
CDR3aa: CASSNRDRGLSGYGYTF

d_gene: -
v_gene: TRBV28
abundance: -
j_gene: TRBJ2-2
CDR3nt: TGTGCCAGCAGACGAAGCCAGCGGGCTAATCATAATAGGACCGGGGAGCTGTTTTTT
CDR3aa: CASRRSQRANHNRTGELFF

d_gene: -
v_gene: TRBV28
abundance: -
j_gene: TRBJ1-2
CDR3nt: TGTGCCAGCAGCCCATTTCAGGCGCCTTCTGTCCCTGGCTACACCTTC
CDR3aa: CASSPFQAPSVPGYTF

d_gene: -
v_gene: TRBV4-3
abundance: -
j_gene: TRBJ2-1
CDR3nt: TGCGCCAGCAGCCAAGTCCGTAATGTACGGGATGAGCAGTTCTTC
CDR3aa: CASSQVRNVRDEQFF

d_gene: TRBD2
v_gene: TRBV9
abundance: -
j_gene: TRBJ2-3
CDR3nt: TGTGCCAGCACCCATAGCGGGGGGGTCACAGATACGCAGTATTTT
CDR3aa: CASTHSGGVTDTQYF

d_gene: TRBD2
v_gene: TRBV6-2/TRBV6-3
abundance: -
j_gene: TRBJ2-7
CDR3nt: TGTGCCAGCAGTCCCCTCGGGGCGGGGGACTACCCCTACGAGCAGTACTTC
CDR3aa: CASSPLGAGDYPYEQYF

d_gene: TRBD1
v_gene: TRBV11-2
abundance: once
j_gene: TRBJ1-2
CDR3nt: TGTGCCAGCAGCTTAGAGACAGGGGCTAACTATGGCTACACCTTC
CDR3aa: CASSLETGANYGYTF

d_gene: TRBD2
v_gene: TRBV6-2/TRBV6-3
abundance: -
j_gene: TRBJ2-1
CDR3nt: TGTGCCAGCAGTTACTGGCCTAGCGGGAGGAGGAATGAGCAGTTCTTC
CDR3aa: CASSYWPSGRRNEQFF

d_gene: -
v_gene: TRBV6-5
abundance: -
j_gene: TRBJ2-5
CDR3nt: TGTGCCAGCAGTCCCACCTTGGGGGCCCGAAAGACCCAGTACTTC
CDR3aa: CASSPTLGARKTQYF

d_gene: -
v_gene: TRBV6-5
abundance: -
j_gene: TRBJ2-5
CDR3nt: TGTGCCAGCAGTTACTCGCGTTTTGGAGGAGGGGAGACCCAGTACTTC
CDR3aa: CASSYSRFGGGETQYF

d_gene: -
v_gene: TRBV29-1
abundance: -
j_gene: TRBJ2-1
CDR3nt: TGCAGCGCCCAGGGGGGGTTTGGAAGCGGGAGCTTGAATGAGCAGTTCTTC
CDR3aa: CSAQGGFGSGSLNEQFF

d_gene: -
v_gene: TRBV28
abundance: -
j_gene: TRBJ2-2
CDR3nt: TGTGCCAGCAGTAACCTAAACACCGGGGAGCTGTTTTTT
CDR3aa: CASSNLNTGELFF

d_gene: -
v_gene: TRBV27
abundance: -
j_gene: TRBJ2-7
CDR3nt: TGTGCCAGCAGTCTCGGGAGCGCCTACGAGCAGTACTTC
CDR3aa: CASSLGSAYEQYF

d_gene: -
v_gene: TRBV7-9
abundance: -
j_gene: TRBJ2-4
CDR3nt: TGTGCCAGCAGCTTAGACTCGGTAGACATTCAGTACTTC
CDR3aa: CASSLDSVDIQYF

d_gene: TRBD1
v_gene: TRBV7-7
abundance: -
j_gene: TRBJ1-5
CDR3nt: TGTGCCAGCAGTTCACCCGGGACAGGGACCTCCGGGCAGCCCCAGCATTTT
CDR3aa: CASSSPGTGTSGQPQHF

d_gene: TRBD2
v_gene: TRBV5-6
abundance: -
j_gene: TRBJ2-5
CDR3nt: TGTGCCAGCAGCTTAGGACTAGACGAGACCCAGTACTTC
CDR3aa: CASSLGLDETQYF

d_gene: TRBD2
v_gene: TRBV5-5
abundance: -
j_gene: TRBJ2-1
CDR3nt: TGTGCCAGCAGCATGCGGGGGGGAGAGTTCTTC
CDR3aa: CASSMRGGEFF

d_gene: -
v_gene: TRBV12-3/TRBV12-4
abundance: -
j_gene: TRBJ1-5
CDR3nt: TGTGCCAGCACCCTCACGGGGCAGCCCCAGCATTTT
CDR3aa: CASTLTGQPQHF